Presented here are 32 T cell receptor beta chains from one specimen sequenced in a study of beta chain features in type 1 diabetes. Reverse transcribing all isolated RNA meant expressed TCRB transcripts were sequenced. Clones were sequenced by immunoSEQ multiplex PCR, and TCRdb holds only the in-frame ones, with some missing. The sample contains about 160,000 clones, around 8% of which appear only once. Sequenced input: central memory CD4+ T cells from blood. The receptors were sampled from a man aged 18 to 30 in good health.

The CDR3 DNA follows: TGCGCCAGCAGCCAAATGGACGGGGGGTCCTATGGCTACACCTTC. It encodes CASSQMDGGSYGYTF. The gene calls are TRBV4-3 and TRBJ1-2, with D maybe TRBD1 (5 bases). Looked up from germline, CDR1 is LGHNA and CDR2 is YSLEER. This CDR3 contains 15 residues. The V gene lost 2 bases and the J gene lost 4 bases, with 14 bases spanning the gap.

This clone was observed a handful of times. The chain recombines TRBV6-5 with TRBJ2-6; D is uncertain. V lost 8 bases to trimming and J lost 0 bases, with 5 bases between them. The CDR3 is made up of 13 amino acids. CDR1 is MNHEY and CDR2 is SVGAGI in the germline V gene. In DNA, the CDR3 is TGTGCCAGCCGTAGCTCTGGGGCCAACGTCCTGACTTTC. Its protein is CASRSSGANVLTF.

This clone was seen a few times. The CDR3 is CASSPKREQGHTIYF. The CDR3 DNA follows: TGCGCCAGCAGCCCGAAGAGGGAACAAGGGCACACCATATATTTT. V and J are TRBV4-3 and TRBJ1-3; the D is unclear. Trimming stripped 4 bases from V and 8 bases from J, with 18 bases between. This CDR3 region has 15 residues. Germline values: CDR1 LGHNA, CDR2 YSLEER.

This clone was seen ten or more times. This chain joins TRBV25-1 and TRBJ1-5; no clear D gene. Trimming took off 11 bases at V and 5 bases at J, with 19 bases between the two ends. The CDR3 is made up of 14 amino acids. Germline CDR1 MGHDK, CDR2 SYGVNS. The CDR3 DNA reads TGTGCCGACTCAGCCCGAGGGAGTGATCAGCCCCAGCATTTT. Amino acids: CADSARGSDQPQHF.

This clone appeared a few times. The chain employs TRBV12-5 and TRBJ2-1, with 8 bases fitting TRBD2. Germline V gives CDR1 LGHNT, CDR2 FRNRAP. The CDR3 spans 16 residues. V dropped 7 bases and J dropped 8; count of bases not matched to a gene: 16. The CDR3 reads CASAPGGGQGWDEQFF. CDR3 DNA: TGTGCTAGTGCCCCGGGCGGGGGGCAGGGATGGGATGAGCAGTTCTTC.

The rearrangement joins TRBV25-1 to TRBJ2-3, with D unclear. V was trimmed by 2 bases and J by 7 bases, leaving 7 bases between them. Per germline, CDR1 MGHDK and CDR2 SYGVNS. The length of the CDR3 is 12 residues. This CDR3 reads CASSEPSNTQYF. CDR3 DNA sequence: TGTGCCAGCAGTGAACCCTCTAATACGCAGTATTTT.

There are a few counts of this clone. The CDR3 DNA reads TGTGCCACCAGCAGAGGGAGCACCGGGGAGCTGTTTTTT. Residues: CATSRGSTGELFF. The chain recombines TRBV15 with TRBJ2-2; D remains ambiguous. V lost 1 base, J lost 4 bases, and 4 bases lay in between. This CDR3 is 13 amino acids long. The germline gives CDR1 LNHNV, CDR2 YYDKDF (reference sequence).

J is TRBJ2-2 and V is TRBV9, with 7 bases that match TRBD2. Germline values: CDR1 SGDLS, CDR2 YYNGEE. The CDR3 totals 15 residues. V trimming: 4 bases; J trimming: 0 bases; junction bases outside the gene matches: 3. The CDR3 loop reads CASSTRGANTGELFF. CDR3 in DNA: TGTGCCAGCAGCACACGGGGGGCGAACACCGGGGAGCTGTTTTTT.

The chain is built from TRBV12-5 and TRBJ2-2, with TRBD1 matching over 7 bases. CDR3 length equals 14 residues. Germline assignment: CDR1 LGHNT and CDR2 FRNRAP. V shed 1 base, J shed 8 bases, and the junction held 4 bases outside the gene matches. For the CDR3, the DNA is TGTGCTAGTGGTTTGGGGACAGGAAGAGGGGAGCTGTTTTTT. Residues: CASGLGTGRGELFF. The full variable domain, completed using reference TRBV12-5 and TRBJ2-2, is DARVTQTPRHKVTEMGQEVTMRCQPILGHNTVFWYRQTMMQGLELLAYFRNRAPLDDSGMPKDRFSAEMPDATLATLKIQPSEPRDSAVYFCASGLGTGRGELFFGEGSRLTVL.

The rearrangement joins TRBV7-2 to TRBJ2-2, with 7 positions matching TRBD1. CDR3 length: 14 amino acids. V shed 5 bases and J 7 bases; nucleotides not matched to a gene: 7. Germline lookup yields CDR1 SGHTA and CDR2 FQGNSA. The CDR3 DNA is TGTGCCAGCAGCCCCGGACAGGCATACGGGGAGCTGTTTTTT. It translates to CASSPGQAYGELFF.

The chain uses TRBV5-6 and TRBJ2-3; 8 bases fit TRBD1. The CDR3 totals 15 residues. J was trimmed by 4 bases and V by 4 bases; bases with no gene match: 8. Per germline, CDR1 SGHDT and CDR2 YYEEEE. The CDR3 nucleotides are TGTGCCAGCAGCCCGGGACAGGCTTGGGCAGATACGCAGTATTTT. Translated, it gives CASSPGQAWADTQYF.

This clone was counted a few times. The chain recombines TRBV27 with TRBJ2-1; TRBD2 agrees at 12 bases. CDR1 and CDR2 from the germline V gene are MNHEY and SMNVEV (reference sequence). V lost 3 bases and J lost 2; bases outside the gene matches: 5. CDR3 size: 17 residues. CDR3 in DNA: TGTGCCAGCAGTTTTGGACTAGCGGGAAACCCCTACAATGAGCAGTTCTTC. Protein product: CASSFGLAGNPYNEQFF.

In its sample, this clone was seen a few times. The J gene is TRBJ1-2, the V gene TRBV30; D may be TRBD1 (6 bases). V dropped 2 bases and J dropped 4 bases, with 14 bases sitting between them. In germline, CDR1 is GTSNPN, CDR2 SVGIG (reference sequence). The CDR3 has 14 amino acids. As DNA, the CDR3 is TGTGCCTGGAGTTCCGGACAGAAGGTCTATGGCTACACCTTC. This translates into CAWSSGQKVYGYTF.

This chain links TRBV6-1 with TRBJ1-2; TRBD1 might be the D (5 bases). CDR1 MNHNS and CDR2 SASEGT come from the germline V gene. The ends were cut back, 7 bases at V and 10 bases at J, with 25 bases in the middle. The length of the CDR3 is 15 residues. CDR3 protein: CASKVTSRARVVYTF. Here the CDR3 DNA reads TGTGCCAGCAAAGTTACGTCCAGGGCAAGGGTTGTCTACACCTTC.

This clone turned up a few times. The chain is built from TRBV5-6 and TRBJ2-3, with 9 positions matching TRBD2. The CDR3 is made up of 16 amino acids. The V gene end was trimmed by 0 bases and the J gene end by 5 bases; junction bases not matched to a gene: 7. The germline CDR1 and CDR2 sequences are SGHDT and YYEEEE. This CDR3 reads CASSLARLAGKDTQYF. The DNA for the CDR3 is TGTGCCAGCAGCTTGGCCAGGCTAGCGGGGAAAGATACGCAGTATTTT.

The rearrangement links TRBV7-3 to TRBJ2-6; 9 bases match TRBD1. The CDR3 loop spans 16 amino acids. V gave up 5 bases and J gave up 2 bases; unmatched junction bases: 4. CDR1 and CDR2 from the germline V gene are SGHTA and FQGTGA. This CDR3 reads CASSVRQGAGANVLTF. CDR3 sequence (DNA): TGTGCCAGCAGCGTAAGACAGGGGGCTGGGGCCAACGTCCTGACTTTC.

V is TRBV5-4 and J is TRBJ2-7; 7 bases match TRBD1. CDR1 and CDR2 (germline): SGHNT, YYREEE (reference sequence). CDR3 length: 14 residues. V lost 3 bases, J lost 3 bases, and 6 bases stayed unmatched. The CDR3 region has the DNA TGTGCCAGCAGCTCGGGACAGCGAAGCTACGAGCAGTACTTC. It codes for CASSSGQRSYEQYF. The full variable domain, rest sourced from reference TRBV5-4 and TRBJ2-7, is ETGVTQSPTHLIKTRGQQVTLRCSSQSGHNTVSWYQQALGQGPQFIFQYYREEENGRGNFPPRFSGLQFPNYSSELNVNALELDDSALYLCASSSGQRSYEQYFGPGTRLTVT.

The chain links TRBV5-8 to TRBJ1-2, with D possibly TRBD1 on 5 matching bases. The CDR3 totals 12 residues. Trimming cost V 4 bases and J 8 bases, with 12 bases left between them. The germline CDR1 and CDR2 sequences are SGHTS and YDEGEE. The CDR3 region has the DNA TGTGCCAGCAGCCCCCAACAGGAGGGCTACACCTTC. This gives the protein CASSPQQEGYTF.

This sequence joins TRBV19 and TRBJ2-7; TRBD2 might be the D (6 bases). The CDR3 has 14 residues. V dropped 3 bases and J dropped 3 bases, with 12 bases sitting between them. CDR1 LNHDA and CDR2 SQIVND come from the germline V gene (reference sequence). Written as DNA, the CDR3 is TGTGCCAGTAGTATGAAGCGGGTTAACTACGAGCAGTACTTC. It encodes CASSMKRVNYEQYF. Based on the CDR3 plus reference TRBV19 and TRBJ2-7, the full variable domain is DGGITQSPKYLFRKEGQNVTLSCEQNLNHDAMYWYRQDPGQGLRLIYYSQIVNDFQKGDIAEGYSVSREKKESFPLTVTSAQKNPTAFYLCASSMKRVNYEQYFGPGTRLTVT.

This clone has a handful of counts. The J gene is TRBJ1-1, the V gene TRBV7-6, with D maybe TRBD1 (5 bases). V lost 5 bases and J 4 bases, leaving 20 bases between the germline ends. The CDR3 is 16 amino acids. Germline V gene sequence: CDR1 SGHVS, CDR2 FNYEAQ. In DNA form, the CDR3 reads TGTGCCAGCAGCCGAATGACAGAATTGGACGGCACTGAAGCTTTCTTT. Protein sequence: CASSRMTELDGTEAFF.

The chain links TRBV9 to TRBJ2-2; 7 nucleotides match TRBD2. The CDR3 has 15 amino acids. Germline V gives CDR1 SGDLS, CDR2 YYNGEE. The J segment lost 7 bases and the V segment lost 1 base, leaving 7 bases of the junction unmatched. CDR3 in amino acids: CASSVRGSFGGELFF. The CDR3 DNA sequence: TGTGCCAGCAGCGTACGCGGGAGTTTTGGCGGGGAGCTGTTTTTT.

The chain links TRBV29-1 to TRBJ1-2, with D perhaps TRBD1 (6 bases). There are 17 residues in the CDR3. V lost 4 bases and J lost 6, with 27 bases in between. CDR1 is SQVTM and CDR2 is ANQGSEA in the germline V gene. The CDR3 protein is CSVVNIGFGTPGNGYTF. CDR3 in DNA: TGCAGCGTTGTAAATATTGGATTTGGGACACCGGGAAATGGCTACACCTTC. Full variable domain (remainder filled in from reference TRBV29-1 and TRBJ1-2): SAVISQKPSRDICQRGTSLTIQCQVDSQVTMMFWYRQQPGQSLTLIATANQGSEATYESGFVIDKFPISRPNLTFSTLTVSNMSPEDSSIYLCSVVNIGFGTPGNGYTFGSGTRLTVV.

This clone has just a few counts. V is TRBV11-2 and J is TRBJ1-1; the D gene is possibly TRBD1 (6 bases). Germline CDR1 and CDR2: SGHAT and FQNNGV. CDR3 length: 14 amino acids. With 5 bases removed from V and 4 bases from J, the gap between germline ends came to 14 bases. The CDR3 DNA reads TGTGCCAGCAGCACTAGGGGGAGGGTCACTGAAGCTTTCTTT. Amino acids: CASSTRGRVTEAFF.

The chain has TRBV7-2 and TRBJ1-2; maybe TRBD1 (5 bases). This CDR3 has 13 residues. Trimming stripped 5 bases from V and 8 bases from J, with 15 bases between. CDR1 is SGHTA and CDR2 is FQGNSA in the germline V gene. CDR3 sequence reads: CASSLRQGDGYTF. CDR3 nucleotides: TGTGCCAGCAGCCTCAGGCAGGGTGACGGCTACACCTTC.

The rearrangement joins TRBV21-1 to TRBJ1-2; the tabulated D call, TRBD1, remains unverified against the DNA. TRBV21-1 is assigned pseudogene status. This CDR3 is 13 amino acids long. CDR3 in DNA: TGTGCCAGCAGCAACAGGGGTAACTATGGCTACACCTTC. This encodes CASSNRGNYGYTF.

V and J are TRBV9 and TRBJ1-6, with 7 bases fitting TRBD1. CDR3 length equals 17 residues. CDR1 SGDLS and CDR2 YYNGEE come from the germline V gene. With 4 bases clipped from V and 0 bases from J, the junction kept 7 bases outside the gene matches. This CDR3 is CASSSRTGRSYNSPLHF. The CDR3 bases are TGTGCCAGCAGCTCAAGGACAGGCCGCTCCTATAATTCACCCCTCCACTTT.

This clone was counted a few times. The chain joins TRBV28 to TRBJ2-7; 12 nucleotides align to TRBD2. The CDR3 has 17 amino acids. V shed 5 bases and J 4 bases; nucleotides not matched to a gene: 12. CDR1 and CDR2 from the germline V gene are MDHEN and SYDVKM. In DNA, the CDR3 is TGTGCCAGCAGTCTGCCTTCTCTAGCGGGAGGGCGTTACGAGCAGTACTTC. It yields the protein CASSLPSLAGGRYEQYF.

In this sample, this clone turned up a few times. CDR3 DNA: TGTGCCAGCGGATCAGGGACAGGGTTCTACGAGCAGTACTTC. This encodes CASGSGTGFYEQYF. The chain is built from TRBV5-6 and TRBJ2-7, with 9 bases matching TRBD1. The junction had 8 bases not matched to a gene; V was cut back by 7 bases and J by 3 bases. Germline V CDR1 and CDR2: SGHDT, YYEEEE. This CDR3 comprises 14 residues.

V and J are TRBV5-1 and TRBJ2-1; a weak D match, TRBD2 (5 bases). The CDR3 sequence is 15 residues long. Trimming pared 0 bases from V and 1 base from J, leaving 8 bases between. The germline CDR1 and CDR2 sequences are SGHRS and YFSETQ. The CDR3 nucleotides read TGCGCCAGCAGCTTGGAACGGGGTTCCTACAATGAGCAGTTCTTC. This translates into CASSLERGSYNEQFF.

This chain connects TRBV6-5 to TRBJ2-1; 9 bases match TRBD2. Germline values: CDR1 MNHEY, CDR2 SVGAGI. The J segment lost 1 base and the V segment lost 6 bases, leaving 4 bases of the junction unmatched. The CDR3 runs 15 residues. The CDR3 region is CASSRTSDSYNEQFF. The CDR3 DNA reads TGTGCCAGCAGCCGGACTAGCGATTCCTACAATGAGCAGTTCTTC.

There are a few counts of this clone. The genes are TRBV27 and TRBJ1-2; a weak D match, TRBD1 (5 bases). V lost 3 bases to trimming and J lost 0 bases, with 8 bases between them. This CDR3 has 14 residues. Germline V gene lookup returns CDR1 MNHEY and CDR2 SMNVEV (reference sequence). The DNA for the CDR3 is TGTGCCAGCAGTTTGAAGGGGTCTAACTATGGCTACACCTTC. Protein product: CASSLKGSNYGYTF.

This clone has at least ten counts. This chain links TRBV4-2 with TRBJ2-1, with 11 bases lining up with TRBD2. Losses at the gene ends were 1 base for V and 0 bases for J; bases not matched to a gene: 5. Looked up from germline, CDR1 is LGHNA and CDR2 is YNFKEQ. The CDR3 covers 18 residues. DNA for the CDR3: TGTGCCAGCAGCCAAGTGGAACTAGCGGGGGTCTCCTACAATGAGCAGTTCTTC. It specifies CASSQVELAGVSYNEQFF.